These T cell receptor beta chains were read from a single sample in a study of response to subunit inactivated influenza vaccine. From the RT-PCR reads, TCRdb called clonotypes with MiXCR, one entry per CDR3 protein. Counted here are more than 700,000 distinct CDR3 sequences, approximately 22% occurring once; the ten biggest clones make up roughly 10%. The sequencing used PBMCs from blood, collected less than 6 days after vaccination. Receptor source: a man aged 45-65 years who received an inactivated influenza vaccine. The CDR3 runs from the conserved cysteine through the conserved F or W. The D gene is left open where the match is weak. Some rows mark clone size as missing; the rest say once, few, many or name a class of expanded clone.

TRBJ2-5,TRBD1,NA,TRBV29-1,CSVEHRDRVETQYF,TGCAGCGTTGAACACCGGGACAGGGTAGAGACCCAGTACTTC
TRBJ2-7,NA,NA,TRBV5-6,CASQLRVSGYYEQYF,TGTGCCAGCCAGCTGAGGGTCTCGGGTTACTACGAGCAGTACTTC
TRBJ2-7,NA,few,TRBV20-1,CSASQGRNYEQYF,TGCAGTGCTAGTCAGGGAAGGAACTACGAGCAGTACTTC
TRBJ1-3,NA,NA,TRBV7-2,CASRKGGSGNTIYF,TGTGCCAGCCGAAAAGGGGGCTCTGGAAACACCATATATTTT
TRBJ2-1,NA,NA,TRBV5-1,CASTPSGSASYNEQFF,TGCGCCAGCACCCCTTCGGGCTCCGCTTCCTACAATGAGCAGTTCTTC
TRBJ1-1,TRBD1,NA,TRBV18,CASSPAGQGTSEAFF,TGTGCCAGCTCACCGGCGGGACAGGGGACGAGTGAAGCTTTCTTT
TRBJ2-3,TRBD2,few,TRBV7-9,CASSLGEGSTDTQYF,TGTGCCAGCAGCCTGGGGGAGGGTAGCACAGATACGCAGTATTTT
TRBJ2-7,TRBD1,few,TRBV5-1,CASSATGQGAYEQYF,TGCGCCAGCAGCGCCACGGGACAGGGGGCCTACGAGCAGTACTTC
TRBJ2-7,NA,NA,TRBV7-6,CASSLQISYEQYF,TGTGCCAGCAGCCTACAGATCTCCTACGAGCAGTACTTC
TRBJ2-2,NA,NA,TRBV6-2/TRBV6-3,CASSYSPAGELFF,TGTGCCAGCAGTTACAGTCCCGCCGGGGAGCTGTTTTTT
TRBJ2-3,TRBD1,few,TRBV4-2,CASSQKGFTGVGTTDTQYF,TGTGCCAGCAGCCAGAAAGGATTTACAGGGGTGGGAACCACAGATACGCAGTATTTT
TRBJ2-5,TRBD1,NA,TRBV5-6,CASSLGQGSWETQYF,TGTGCCAGCAGCTTGGGACAGGGGAGTTGGGAGACCCAGTACTTC
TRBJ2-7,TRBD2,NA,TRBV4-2,CASSQEALAGGEQYF,TGTGCCAGCAGCCAAGAAGCACTAGCGGGGGGCGAGCAGTACTTC
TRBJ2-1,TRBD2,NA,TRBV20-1,CSARVASGLALNEQFF,TGCAGTGCTAGAGTCGCCTCGGGACTAGCTCTCAATGAGCAGTTCTTC
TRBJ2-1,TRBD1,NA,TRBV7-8,CASSHKLDRGKTEQFF,TGTGCCAGCAGCCACAAGTTGGACAGGGGAAAAACTGAGCAGTTCTTC
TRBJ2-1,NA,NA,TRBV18,CASSQDRHNEQFF,TGTGCCAGCTCACAGGACAGACACAATGAGCAGTTCTTC
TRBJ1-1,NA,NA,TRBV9,CASSNNRDTNNTEAFF,TGTGCCAGCAGCAATAACCGGGACACTAACAACACTGAAGCTTTCTTT
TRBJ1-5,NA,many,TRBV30,CAWSVGRTARGNQPQHF,TGTGCCTGGAGTGTAGGCCGGACAGCCCGGGGCAATCAGCCCCAGCATTTT
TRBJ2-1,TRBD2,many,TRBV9,CASSVGGSYNEQFF,TGTGCCAGCAGCGTAGGCGGGAGCTACAATGAGCAGTTCTTC
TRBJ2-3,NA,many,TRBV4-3,CASSQSLTDTQYF,TGCGCCAGCAGCCAAAGTCTCACAGATACGCAGTATTTT
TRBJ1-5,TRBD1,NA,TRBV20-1,CSAGTGGSFSNQPQHF,TGCAGCGCCGGGACAGGGGGATCTTTTAGCAATCAGCCCCAGCATTTT
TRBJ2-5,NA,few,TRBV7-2,CASSLQGGRVQETQYF,TGTGCCAGCAGCTTACAAGGGGGGCGGGTCCAAGAGACCCAGTACTTC
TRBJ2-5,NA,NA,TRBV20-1,CSATSAGTETQYF,TGCAGTGCTACCTCTGCGGGGACAGAGACCCAGTACTTC
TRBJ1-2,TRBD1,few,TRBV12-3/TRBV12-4,CASRSTGVSGYTF,TGTGCCAGCAGGTCTACAGGGGTCAGCGGCTACACCTTC
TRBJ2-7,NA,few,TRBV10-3,CAISGGYYEQYF,TGTGCCATCAGTGGGGGCTACTACGAGCAGTACTTC
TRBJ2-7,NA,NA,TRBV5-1,CASNGGRGSYEQYF,TGCGCCAGCAATGGGGGCCGGGGATCCTACGAGCAGTACTTC